The clone carrying this T cell receptor (beta chain) was counted once. This record comes from a study of blood T cell repertoires in COVID-19. Looking at the study overall: COVID-19 samples collected from the United States, Italy and Spain covered acute and convalescent phases. Sources were T cells, B-cell-depleted T cells, or PBMCs; the material itself was cDNA or gDNA.

In the authors' workflow: From reference gene primer amplification, estimates of nucleated cell counts were derived. The data were produced by immunoSEQ multiplex PCR, yet TCRdb's version contains in-frame clones alone and is incomplete. The V and J calls and the clone size are those of that table, but D and trimming were determined from the DNA. The data contain 250,000 to 300,000 clones, approximately 90% of them seen just once; the ten biggest clones take up 0.99%. Trimming took off 5 bases at V and 2 bases at J, with 12 bases between the two ends. Germline V CDR1 and CDR2: MNHEY, SVGAGI. The CDR3 is 14 amino acids.

The material sequenced was peripheral blood. The receptor's source is a middle-aged woman who had recovered from COVID-19. This rearrangement joins TRBV6-5 to TRBJ1-2, with D perhaps matching TRBD1 (5 bases). For the CDR3, the DNA is TGTGCCAGCAGTCCGCTCGGGGGAAACTATGGCTACACCTTC. Translating it yields CASSPLGGNYGYTF.